The clone carrying this T cell receptor (beta chain) was seen a few times. This table comes from immunoSEQ multiplex PCR, and its TCRdb copy is limited to in-frame clones, with some not included. Of hundreds of thousands of clones in the sample, approximately 86% were seen once. The record originates from a study of blood T cell repertoires in COVID-19. Cohorts were assigned according to the clinical history that participants reported. CDR1 and CDR2 (germline): KGHSH, LQKENI. Trimming shortened V by 9 bases and J by 0 bases, and 17 bases separated the two germline ends. The CDR3 has 16 amino acids. The rearrangement joins TRBV18 to TRBJ2-2; the D is unclear. Sequenced input: PBMCs or T cells enriched from blood (not recorded which). The sequence was obtained from a woman aged 45-65 years who had recovered from COVID-19. The CDR3 region is CASLSEAASNTGELFF. The DNA for the CDR3 is TGTGCCAGTCTATCCGAGGCCGCATCGAACACCGGGGAGCTGTTTTTT.